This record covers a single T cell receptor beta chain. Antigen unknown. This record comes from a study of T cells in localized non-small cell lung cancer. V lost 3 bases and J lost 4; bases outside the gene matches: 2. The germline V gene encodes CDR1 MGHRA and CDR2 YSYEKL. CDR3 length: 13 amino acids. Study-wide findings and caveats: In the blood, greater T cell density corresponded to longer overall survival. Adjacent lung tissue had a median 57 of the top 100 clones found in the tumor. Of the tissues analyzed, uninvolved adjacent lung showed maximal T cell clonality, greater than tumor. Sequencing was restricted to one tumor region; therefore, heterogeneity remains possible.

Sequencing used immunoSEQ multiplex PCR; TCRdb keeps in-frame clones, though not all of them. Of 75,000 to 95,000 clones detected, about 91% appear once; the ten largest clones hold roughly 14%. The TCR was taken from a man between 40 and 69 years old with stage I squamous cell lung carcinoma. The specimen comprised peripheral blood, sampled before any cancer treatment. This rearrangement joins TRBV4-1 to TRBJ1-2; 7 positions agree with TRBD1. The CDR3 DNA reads TGCGCCAGCAGCCAGACAGGGCTCTATGGCTACACCTTC. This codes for CASSQTGLYGYTF.